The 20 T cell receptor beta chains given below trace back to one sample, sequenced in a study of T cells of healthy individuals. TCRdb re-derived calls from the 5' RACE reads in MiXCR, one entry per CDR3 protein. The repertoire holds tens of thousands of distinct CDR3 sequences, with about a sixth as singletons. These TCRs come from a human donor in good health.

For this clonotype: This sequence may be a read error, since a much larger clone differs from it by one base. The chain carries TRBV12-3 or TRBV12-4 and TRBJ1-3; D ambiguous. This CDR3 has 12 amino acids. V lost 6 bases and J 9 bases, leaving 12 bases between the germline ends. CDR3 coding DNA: TGTGCCAGCAGCCCCTCCGGGAGCACCATATATTTT. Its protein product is CASSPSGSTIYF.

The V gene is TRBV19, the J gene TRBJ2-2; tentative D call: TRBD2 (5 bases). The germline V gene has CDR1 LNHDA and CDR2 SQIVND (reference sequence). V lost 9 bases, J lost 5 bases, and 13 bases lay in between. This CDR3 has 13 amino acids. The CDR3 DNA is TGTGCCAGCTACCCTTCGGGGACCGGGGAGCTGTTTTTT. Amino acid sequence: CASYPSGTGELFF. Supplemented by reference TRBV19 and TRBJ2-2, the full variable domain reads DGGITQSPKYLFRKEGQNVTLSCEQNLNHDAMYWYRQDPGQGLRLIYYSQIVNDFQKGDIAEGYSVSREKKESFPLTVTSAQKNPTAFYLCASYPSGTGELFFGEGSRLTVL.

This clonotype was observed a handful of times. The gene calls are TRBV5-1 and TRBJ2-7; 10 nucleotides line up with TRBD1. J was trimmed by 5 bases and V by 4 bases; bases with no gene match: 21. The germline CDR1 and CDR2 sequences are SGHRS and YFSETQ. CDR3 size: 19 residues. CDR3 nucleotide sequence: TGCGCCAGCAGCCTCTGGGGGGGACAGGGGAAGTTGGCGGATGACGAGCAGTACTTC. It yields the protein CASSLWGGQGKLADDEQYF.

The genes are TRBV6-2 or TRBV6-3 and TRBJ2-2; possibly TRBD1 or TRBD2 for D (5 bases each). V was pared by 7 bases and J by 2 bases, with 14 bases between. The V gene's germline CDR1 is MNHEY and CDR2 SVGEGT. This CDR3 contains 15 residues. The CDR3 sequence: CASIQGRTNTGELFF. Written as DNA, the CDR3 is TGTGCCAGCATCCAGGGACGGACCAACACCGGGGAGCTGTTTTTT.

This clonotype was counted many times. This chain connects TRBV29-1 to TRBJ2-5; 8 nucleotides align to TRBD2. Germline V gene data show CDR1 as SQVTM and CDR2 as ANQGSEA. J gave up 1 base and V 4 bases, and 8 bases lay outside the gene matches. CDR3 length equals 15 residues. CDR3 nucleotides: TGCAGCGTTGGGGAGGGAGCGGGGGTCCAAGAGACCCAGTACTTC. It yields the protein CSVGEGAGVQETQYF.

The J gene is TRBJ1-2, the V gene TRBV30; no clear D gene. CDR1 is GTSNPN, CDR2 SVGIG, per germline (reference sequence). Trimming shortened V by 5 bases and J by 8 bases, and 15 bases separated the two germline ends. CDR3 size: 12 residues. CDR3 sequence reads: CAWSSAPVGYTF. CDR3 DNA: TGTGCCTGGTCTAGTGCCCCGGTAGGCTACACCTTC.

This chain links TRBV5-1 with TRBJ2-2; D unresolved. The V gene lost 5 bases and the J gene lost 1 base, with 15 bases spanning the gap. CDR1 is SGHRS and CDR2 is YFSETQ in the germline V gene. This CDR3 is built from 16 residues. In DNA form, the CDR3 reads TGCGCCAGCAGACCGTACTCAACAGAGAACACCGGGGAGCTGTTTTTT. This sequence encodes CASRPYSTENTGELFF.

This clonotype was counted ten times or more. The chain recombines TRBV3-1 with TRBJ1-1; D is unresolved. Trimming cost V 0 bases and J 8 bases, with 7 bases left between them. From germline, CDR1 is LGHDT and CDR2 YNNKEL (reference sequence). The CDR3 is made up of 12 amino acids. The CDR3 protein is CASSQEAREAFF. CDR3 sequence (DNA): TGTGCCAGCAGCCAAGAGGCGAGGGAAGCTTTCTTT.

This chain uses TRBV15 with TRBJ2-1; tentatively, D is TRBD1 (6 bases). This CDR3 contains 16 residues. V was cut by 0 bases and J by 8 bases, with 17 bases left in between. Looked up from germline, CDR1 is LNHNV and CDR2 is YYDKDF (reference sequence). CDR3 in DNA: TGTGCCACCAGCAGAGAGGGGGCTCTACTAGTCTATGAGCAGTTCTTC. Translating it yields CATSREGALLVYEQFF.

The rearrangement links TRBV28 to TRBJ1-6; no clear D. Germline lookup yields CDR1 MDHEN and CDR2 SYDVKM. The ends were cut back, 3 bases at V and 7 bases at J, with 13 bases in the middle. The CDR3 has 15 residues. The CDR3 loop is CASSFTGKTNSPLHF. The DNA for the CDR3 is TGTGCCAGCAGTTTCACGGGGAAGACGAATTCACCCCTCCACTTT.

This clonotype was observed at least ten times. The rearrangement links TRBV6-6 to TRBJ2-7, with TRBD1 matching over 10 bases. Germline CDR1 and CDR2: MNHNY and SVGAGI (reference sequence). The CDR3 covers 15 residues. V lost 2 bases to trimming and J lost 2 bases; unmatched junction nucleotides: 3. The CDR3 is CASSYGTGEPYEQYF. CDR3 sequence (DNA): TGTGCCAGCAGTTACGGGACAGGGGAACCCTACGAGCAGTACTTC.

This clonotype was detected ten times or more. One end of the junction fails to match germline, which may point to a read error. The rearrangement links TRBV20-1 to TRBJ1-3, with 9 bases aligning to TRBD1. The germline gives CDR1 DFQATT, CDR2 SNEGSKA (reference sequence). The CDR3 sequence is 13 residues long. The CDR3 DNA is TGCAGTGCTAGGGATGGACAGGGGCTTAATACCCATTTT. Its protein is CSARDGQGLNTHF.

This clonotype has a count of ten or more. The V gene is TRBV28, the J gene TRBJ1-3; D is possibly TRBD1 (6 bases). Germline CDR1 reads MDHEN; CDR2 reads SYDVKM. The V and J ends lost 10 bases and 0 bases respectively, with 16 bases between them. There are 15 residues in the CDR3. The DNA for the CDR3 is TGTGCCATCCGCGGCGGGGGCCACTCTGGAAACACCATATATTTT. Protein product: CAIRGGGHSGNTIYF.

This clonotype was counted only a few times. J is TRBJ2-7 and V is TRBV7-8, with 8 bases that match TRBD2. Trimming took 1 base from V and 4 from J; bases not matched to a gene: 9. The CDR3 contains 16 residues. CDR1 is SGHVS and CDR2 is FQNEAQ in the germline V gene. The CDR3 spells CASSLGVTGGLYEQYF. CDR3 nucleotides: TGTGCCAGCAGCTTAGGTGTTACGGGAGGGTTGTACGAGCAGTACTTC.

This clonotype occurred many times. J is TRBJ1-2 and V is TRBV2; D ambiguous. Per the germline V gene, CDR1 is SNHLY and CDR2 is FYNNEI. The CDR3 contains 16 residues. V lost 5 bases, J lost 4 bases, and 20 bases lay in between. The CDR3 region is CASSHNYDREAYGYTF. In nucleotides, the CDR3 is TGTGCCAGCAGTCATAATTACGACCGCGAGGCCTATGGCTACACCTTC.

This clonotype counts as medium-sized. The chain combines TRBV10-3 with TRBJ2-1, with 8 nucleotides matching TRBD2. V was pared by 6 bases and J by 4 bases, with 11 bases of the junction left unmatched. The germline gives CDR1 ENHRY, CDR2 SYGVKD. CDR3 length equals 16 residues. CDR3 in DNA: TGTGCCATCAGGCCCCACGGGGTAGCGGGGTACAATGAGCAGTTCTTC. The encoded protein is CAIRPHGVAGYNEQFF.

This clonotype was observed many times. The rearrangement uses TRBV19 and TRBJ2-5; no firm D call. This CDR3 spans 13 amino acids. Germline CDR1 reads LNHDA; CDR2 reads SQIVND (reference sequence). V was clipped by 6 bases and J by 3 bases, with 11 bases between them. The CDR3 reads CASRPTSEETQYF. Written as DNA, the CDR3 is TGTGCCAGTAGACCGACATCAGAAGAGACCCAGTACTTC.

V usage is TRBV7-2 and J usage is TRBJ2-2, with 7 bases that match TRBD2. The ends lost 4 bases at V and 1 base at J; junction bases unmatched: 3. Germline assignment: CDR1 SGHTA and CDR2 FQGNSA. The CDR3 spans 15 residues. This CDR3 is CASSWRERNTGELFF. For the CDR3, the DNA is TGTGCCAGCAGCTGGCGGGAGAGGAACACCGGGGAGCTGTTTTTT.

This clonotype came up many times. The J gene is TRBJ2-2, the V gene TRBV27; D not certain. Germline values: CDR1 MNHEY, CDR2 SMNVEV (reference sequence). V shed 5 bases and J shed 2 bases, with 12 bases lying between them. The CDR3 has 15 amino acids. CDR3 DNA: TGTGCCAGCAGTCCGCCACTACGTAACACCGGGGAGCTGTTTTTT. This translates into CASSPPLRNTGELFF.

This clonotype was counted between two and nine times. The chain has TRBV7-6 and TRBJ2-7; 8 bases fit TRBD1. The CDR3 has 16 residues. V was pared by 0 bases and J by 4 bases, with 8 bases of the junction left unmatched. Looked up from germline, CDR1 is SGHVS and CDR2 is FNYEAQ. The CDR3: CASSLASGGGWYEQYF. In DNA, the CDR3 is TGTGCCAGCAGCTTAGCCTCAGGGGGCGGCTGGTACGAGCAGTACTTC.